The 14 T cell receptor beta chains below were found in one sample sequenced in a study of OX40 agonist ivuxolimab in advanced cancers. This table comes from immunoSEQ multiplex PCR, and its TCRdb copy is limited to in-frame clones, with some not included. The sample yields some 74,000 clones, around nine tenths seen once. The sample was CD4+ or CD8+ T cells sorted from blood, taken in a trial of the OX40 agonist ivuxolimab. The source of these receptors is an adult with an advanced solid tumor such as melanoma, head and neck, liver or kidney cancer.

The chain joins TRBV4-1 to TRBJ1-4; 7 nucleotides align to TRBD1. V dropped 0 bases and J dropped 10; count of bases not matched to a gene: 11. In germline, CDR1 is MGHRA, CDR2 YSYEKL. The length of the CDR3 is 16 residues. The CDR3 bases are TGCGCCAGCAGCCAAGAGGTGGAGGGGGCAGGGGGAAAACTGTTTTTT. Translated: CASSQEVEGAGGKLFF.

V is TRBV27 and J is TRBJ1-1, with TRBD1 identical over 8 bases. The CDR3 totals 12 residues. CDR1 and CDR2 (germline): MNHEY, SMNVEV (reference sequence). With 6 bases clipped from V and 5 bases from J, the junction kept 2 bases outside the gene matches. CDR3 residues: CASRNRGTEAFF. The CDR3 DNA reads TGTGCCAGCAGGAACAGGGGGACTGAAGCTTTCTTT.

The chain couples TRBV5-1 to TRBJ1-4; the match to TRBD1 covers 9 bases. The ends lost 7 bases at V and 8 bases at J; junction bases unmatched: 9. The CDR3 loop spans 14 amino acids. Germline assignment: CDR1 SGHRS and CDR2 YFSETQ. CDR3 sequence (DNA): TGCGCCAGCGCCCGGACAGGGGAGGGAGAAAAACTGTTTTTT. Its protein product is CASARTGEGEKLFF.

The chain uses TRBV6-1 and TRBJ2-1; TRBD2 matches at 9 bases. This CDR3 has 15 residues. The V and J ends lost 6 bases and 6 bases, in that order; junction bases with no gene match: 9. Germline loops: CDR1 MNHNS, CDR2 SASEGT. CDR3 nucleotide sequence: TGTGCCAGCAGATCGCGGGAGGGCAGGCTCAATGAGCAGTTCTTC. Protein: CASRSREGRLNEQFF.

The rearrangement joins TRBV7-2 to TRBJ2-6; a weak D match, TRBD1 (5 bases). Germline lookup yields CDR1 SGHTA and CDR2 FQGNSA. The CDR3 has 15 amino acids. V was shortened by 4 bases and J by 2 bases, with 9 bases between the two germline ends. For the CDR3, the DNA is TGTGCCAGCAGCTCGCAGGGCCCTGGGGCCAACGTCCTGACTTTC. Protein: CASSSQGPGANVLTF.

The chain joins TRBV18 to TRBJ2-7, with TRBD2 identical over 8 bases. The length of the CDR3 is 16 residues. CDR1 and CDR2 (germline): KGHSH, LQKENI. V trimming: 3 bases; J trimming: 0 bases; junction bases outside the gene matches: 7. The CDR3 loop is CASSPPRGGSSYEQYF. The CDR3 DNA reads as TGTGCCAGCTCACCCCCCCGCGGGGGGAGCTCCTACGAGCAGTACTTC.

V is TRBV11-2 and J is TRBJ2-5; D call uncertain. The J call may be incorrect, as the DNA end agrees better with TRBJ2-7. Per the germline V gene, CDR1 is SGHAT and CDR2 is FQNNGV. This CDR3 is 14 amino acids long. The CDR3 region is CASSLDSPANEQYF. CDR3 DNA: TGTGCCAGCAGCTTAGATTCCCCAGCCAACGAGCAGTACTTC.

V and J are TRBV2 and TRBJ1-5; maybe TRBD1 (6 bases). Germline CDR1 SNHLY, CDR2 FYNNEI. The CDR3 loop spans 13 amino acids. Between the trimmed V and J ends, which lost 6 bases and 5 bases, there was a span of 11 bases. The CDR3: CASSQGSDQPQHF. The CDR3 DNA reads as TGTGCCAGCAGCCAGGGGTCGGATCAGCCCCAGCATTTT.

The gene calls are TRBV14 and TRBJ1-3; D unclear. This CDR3 is built from 12 residues. Germline values: CDR1 SGHDN, CDR2 FVKESK. With 3 bases removed from V and 4 bases from J, the gap between germline ends came to 4 bases. CDR3 bases: TGTGCCAGCAGCCATAAGGGAAACACCATATATTTT. Protein sequence: CASSHKGNTIYF.

The J gene is TRBJ2-3, the V gene TRBV30, with D possibly TRBD1 on 5 matching bases. From germline, CDR1 is GTSNPN and CDR2 SVGIG (reference sequence). V was cut by 6 bases and J by 1 base, with 8 bases left in between. CDR3 length: 12 residues. CDR3 sequence (DNA): TGTGCCTGCTCACAGGGCACAGATACGCAGTATTTT. This translates into CACSQGTDTQYF.

This sequence joins TRBV7-6 and TRBJ2-1; tentatively, D is TRBD2 (6 bases). Germline V gene data show CDR1 as SGHVS and CDR2 as FNYEAQ. CDR3 length: 16 amino acids. Trimming took 2 bases from V and 0 from J, leaving 11 bases between them. The CDR3 DNA is TGTGCCAGCAGCTTATTGCTGGGAGGCTCCTACAATGAGCAGTTCTTC. Translated, it gives CASSLLLGGSYNEQFF.

The chain recombines TRBV18 with TRBJ1-1, with D perhaps TRBD1 (6 bases). V was shortened by 3 bases and J by 2 bases, with 10 bases between the two germline ends. The CDR3 extends over 14 amino acids. CDR1 KGHSH and CDR2 LQKENI come from the germline V gene. In nucleotides, the CDR3 is TGTGCCAGCTCACCGTCGACAGGCAACACTGAAGCTTTCTTT. Its translation is CASSPSTGNTEAFF.

This chain links TRBV5-1 with TRBJ2-7, with TRBD2 identical over 9 bases. From germline, CDR1 is SGHRS and CDR2 YFSETQ. CDR3 length: 14 amino acids. V trimming: 3 bases; J trimming: 6 bases; junction bases outside the gene matches: 7. The CDR3 sequence is CASSWAGTSSEQYF. The DNA of the CDR3 is TGCGCCAGCAGCTGGGCCGGGACTAGCTCCGAGCAGTACTTC.

This chain connects TRBV7-3 to TRBJ2-7; the D gene is possibly TRBD2 (5 bases). This CDR3 is 15 amino acids long. CDR1 is SGHTA and CDR2 is FQGTGA in the germline V gene. Trimming stripped 5 bases from V and 1 base from J, with 15 bases between. Here the CDR3 DNA reads TGTGCCAGCAGCCCCCGTGCTAGCCTTTCCTACGAGCAGTACTTC. This encodes CASSPRASLSYEQYF.